The 22 T cell receptor beta chains below all came from one sample that was sequenced in a study of monozygotic twins with inflammatory bowel disease. Reanalyzing the 5' RACE reads, TCRdb keeps one entry per CDR3 protein, without DNA. The sample table includes about 130,000 distinct CDR3 sequences. The sequencing sample was made of blood. The receptors stem from a human donor with ulcerative colitis or Crohn's disease, or a healthy co-twin of an affected twin (not recorded which).

This rearrangement joins TRBV28 to TRBJ2-7; there is no DNA to check the TCRdb D call of TRBD1. This CDR3 contains 13 residues. Germline loops: CDR1 MDHEN, CDR2 SYDVKM. CDR3 sequence: CASSFGQGVEQYF. Combining the CDR3 with reference TRBV28 and TRBJ2-7 gives the whole variable domain DVKVTQSSRYLVKRTGEKVFLECVQDMDHENMFWYRQDPGLGLRLIYFSYDVKMKEKGDIPEGYSVSREKKERFSLILESASTNQTSMYLCASSFGQGVEQYFGPGTRLTVT.

The V call is TRBV25-1, the J call TRBJ2-2; without DNA, the TCRdb call of TRBD1 cannot be checked. Germline CDR1 and CDR2: MGHDK and SYGVNS. CDR3 length equals 18 residues. CDR3: CASSEYKTGVTNTGELFF.

The chain employs TRBV7-2 and TRBJ2-3; absent DNA, TCRdb's TRBD1 call cannot be checked. In germline, CDR1 is SGHTA, CDR2 FQGNSA. The CDR3 sequence is 16 residues long. CDR3 amino acids: CASSLQGASKTDTQYF.

The chain employs TRBV11-1 and TRBJ1-4. CDR3 length equals 12 residues. Germline values: CDR1 SGHAT, CDR2 FQDESV (reference sequence). CDR3 sequence reads: CASSFGNEKLFF.

CDR3 in amino acids: CASSQRLAGYNEQFF. The gene calls are TRBV3-1 and TRBJ2-1; with no DNA, the TCRdb D assignment of TRBD2 cannot be verified. Germline CDR1 is LGHDT and CDR2 is YNNKEL (reference sequence). The CDR3 sequence is 15 residues long.

The chain couples TRBV2 to TRBJ1-4; with no DNA, the TCRdb D assignment of TRBD1 cannot be verified. This CDR3 spans 16 amino acids. Germline CDR1 reads SNHLY; CDR2 reads FYNNEI. The CDR3 here is CASTSGGRPTNEKLFF.

This chain connects TRBV4-1 to TRBJ1-1. The CDR3 contains 15 residues. CDR1 and CDR2 (germline): MGHRA, YSYEKL. Here the CDR3 reads CASSQGSGRDTEAFF.

This sequence joins TRBV6-5 and TRBJ2-1; TCRdb's D gene call, TRBD2, goes unchecked for lack of DNA. Germline CDR1 MNHEY, CDR2 SVGAGI. The length of the CDR3 is 16 residues. CDR3 region: CASSYSLADRYNEQFF.

This rearrangement joins TRBV20-1 to TRBJ2-6; TCRdb outputs TRBD1, but without DNA this stays unchecked. This CDR3 is 14 amino acids long. The germline V gene encodes CDR1 DFQATT and CDR2 SNEGSKA (reference sequence). The CDR3 sequence is CSARGISGANVLTF.

The V and J genes are TRBV28 and TRBJ2-2; TCRdb calls TRBD2, which cannot be checked without DNA. Germline CDR1 reads MDHEN; CDR2 reads SYDVKM. The CDR3 runs to 14 residues. Here the CDR3 reads CASSFPAGFGELFF. Supplemented by reference TRBV28 and TRBJ2-2, the full variable domain reads DVKVTQSSRYLVKRTGEKVFLECVQDMDHENMFWYRQDPGLGLRLIYFSYDVKMKEKGDIPEGYSVSREKKERFSLILESASTNQTSMYLCASSFPAGFGELFFGEGSRLTVL.

The CDR3 region is CASSLVGAANTGELFF. The chain couples TRBV5-1 to TRBJ2-2; TCRdb lists TRBD1, though no DNA is available to test this call. The CDR3 extends over 16 amino acids. The germline V gene has CDR1 SGHRS and CDR2 YFSETQ. The full variable domain, its missing parts supplied by reference TRBV5-1 and TRBJ2-2, is KAGVTQTPRYLIKTRGQQVTLSCSPISGHRSVSWYQQTPGQGLQFLFEYFSETQRNKGNFPGRFSGRQFSNSRSEMNVSTLELGDSALYLCASSLVGAANTGELFFGEGSRLTVL.

The chain links TRBV7-7 to TRBJ2-1; TCRdb selects TRBD2, and the lack of DNA leaves this call unchecked. Germline V gene lookup returns CDR1 SSHAT and CDR2 FNYEAQ (reference sequence). The CDR3 is made up of 13 amino acids. CDR3 sequence reads: CASSSPSDNEQFF.

V usage is TRBV5-1 and J usage is TRBJ1-2. Looked up from germline, CDR1 is SGHRS and CDR2 is YFSETQ. This CDR3 spans 13 amino acids. CDR3 loop: CASSLVSQYGYTF.

This sequence joins TRBV7-2 and TRBJ2-7. Looked up from germline, CDR1 is SGHTA and CDR2 is FQGNSA. The CDR3 is 12 residues long. This CDR3 reads CASSQNTYEQYF.

J is TRBJ2-5 and V is TRBV13. In germline, CDR1 is PRHDT, CDR2 FYEKMQ (reference sequence). This CDR3 has 15 amino acids. The chain's CDR3 is CASSLGGPTQETQYF.

V and J are TRBV5-1 and TRBJ2-7; there is no DNA to check the TCRdb D call of TRBD1. The CDR3 consists of 16 residues. Germline CDR1 and CDR2: SGHRS and YFSETQ. CDR3 sequence: CASSQYSRTGMDEQYF.

The chain links TRBV11-2 to TRBJ2-7. The CDR3 runs to 13 residues. CDR1 and CDR2 from the germline V gene are SGHAT and FQNNGV. Here the CDR3 reads CASSPVIVHEQYF. The whole variable domain, remainder taken from reference TRBV11-2 and TRBJ2-7, is EAGVAQSPRYKIIEKRQSVAFWCNPISGHATLYWYQQILGQGPKLLIQFQNNGVVDDSQLPKDRFSAERLKGVDSTLKIQPAKLEDSAVYLCASSPVIVHEQYFGPGTRLTVT.

The J gene is TRBJ2-7, the V gene TRBV20-1; TCRdb's D gene call, TRBD2, goes unchecked for lack of DNA. The germline CDR1 and CDR2 sequences are DFQATT and SNEGSKA (reference sequence). The CDR3 is 14 residues long. The CDR3 sequence is CSAIGAGGGYEQYF.

This rearrangement joins TRBV20-1 to TRBJ2-4; as DNA is missing, the TRBD2 call by TCRdb cannot be tested. The CDR3 consists of 11 residues. CDR1 and CDR2 (germline): DFQATT, SNEGSKA (reference sequence). Here the CDR3 reads CSAETGDYQYF.

The chain carries TRBV7-2 and TRBJ2-3. The germline CDR1 and CDR2 sequences are SGHTA and FQGNSA. The CDR3 loop spans 12 amino acids. CDR3 residues: CASSLFGDTQYF.

The chain couples TRBV28 to TRBJ1-5; TCRdb picks TRBD1, but there is no DNA to check that call. The CDR3 sequence is 14 residues long. From germline, CDR1 is MDHEN and CDR2 SYDVKM. CDR3 protein: CASNPDRAHQPQHF. The whole variable domain, filled in from reference TRBV28 and TRBJ1-5, reads DVKVTQSSRYLVKRTGEKVFLECVQDMDHENMFWYRQDPGLGLRLIYFSYDVKMKEKGDIPEGYSVSREKKERFSLILESASTNQTSMYLCASNPDRAHQPQHFGDGTRLSIL.

J is TRBJ2-2 and V is TRBV11-2. The CDR3 totals 14 residues. Per the germline V gene, CDR1 is SGHAT and CDR2 is FQNNGV. This CDR3 reads CASSLDRRTGELFF. The whole variable domain, remainder taken from reference TRBV11-2 and TRBJ2-2, is EAGVAQSPRYKIIEKRQSVAFWCNPISGHATLYWYQQILGQGPKLLIQFQNNGVVDDSQLPKDRFSAERLKGVDSTLKIQPAKLEDSAVYLCASSLDRRTGELFFGEGSRLTVL.